One sample yielded the 21 T cell receptor beta chains listed below, sequenced in a study of T-cell memory formation after mild COVID-19. TCRdb redid the calling of the 5' RACE reads with MiXCR, one entry per CDR3 protein. Of more than 150,000 distinct CDR3 sequences listed, under 20% are singletons. Material: PBMCs or a T cell subset sorted from them (not recorded which). The receptors here all came from a young man who had mild COVID-19 (a few samples of this study predate the infection). Cell type and time point are not known.

The rearrangement joins TRBV10-2 to TRBJ1-6; 8 bases align to TRBD1. Trimming cost V 3 bases and J 11 bases; bases outside gene matches: 6. CDR1 and CDR2 from the germline V gene are WSHSY and SAAADI. The CDR3 has 14 residues. Written as DNA, the CDR3 is TGCGCCAGCAGTGACTACGGACAGGGCCCACCCCTCCACTTT. Translating it yields CASSDYGQGPPLHF.

This clonotype has a handful of counts. V gene TRBV7-2 combines with J gene TRBJ2-5; 9 bases fit TRBD2. The germline V gene encodes CDR1 SGHTA and CDR2 FQGNSA. Unmatched junction bases numbered 4, after V lost 6 bases and J lost 5 bases. CDR3 size: 13 residues. DNA of the CDR3: TGTGCCAGCAGAGCGGGGGGCGGGGAGACCCAGTACTTC. Translated, it gives CASRAGGGETQYF. The whole variable domain, remainder taken from reference TRBV7-2 and TRBJ2-5, is GAGVSQSPSNKVTEKGKDVELRCDPISGHTALYWYRQSLGQGLEFLIYFQGNSAPDKSGLPSDRFSAERTGGSVSTLTIQRTQQEDSAVYLCASRAGGGETQYFGPGTRLLVL.

This clonotype was observed a handful of times. The junction shows a germline mismatch at one end, possibly a read error. This chain joins TRBV7-9 and TRBJ2-5, with D possibly being TRBD2 (5 bases). This CDR3 comprises 14 residues. Germline values: CDR1 SEHNR, CDR2 FQNEAQ (reference sequence). This CDR3 is CASSSGIYQETQYF. CDR3 nucleotides: TGTGCCAGCAGCTCCGGGATCTACCAGGAGACCCAGTACTTC.

This clonotype was detected many times. The chain has TRBV18 and TRBJ2-3, with TRBD1 identical over 7 bases. This CDR3 region has 14 residues. The germline gives CDR1 KGHSH, CDR2 LQKENI. After removal of 3 bases from V and 0 bases from J, the junction contained 0 bases not matched to a gene. As DNA, the CDR3 is TGTGCCAGCTCACCGGACAGGAGCACAGATACGCAGTATTTT. It encodes CASSPDRSTDTQYF. Together with reference TRBV18 and TRBJ2-3, the CDR3 gives the full variable domain: NAGVMQNPRHLVRRRGQEARLRCSPMKGHSHVYWYRQLPEEGLKFMVYLQKENIIDESGMPKERFSAEFPKEGPSILRIQQVVRGDSAAYFCASSPDRSTDTQYFGPGTRLTVL.

This clonotype has only a few counts. The rearrangement joins TRBV4-3 to TRBJ2-5; unclear D gene. The CDR3 has 14 amino acids. Germline assignment: CDR1 LGHNA and CDR2 YSLEER. V lost 0 bases and J lost 5, with 10 bases in between. CDR3 region: CASSQDASLETQYF. As DNA, the CDR3 is TGCGCCAGCAGCCAAGATGCTAGTCTTGAGACCCAGTACTTC.

The V and J genes are TRBV7-2 and TRBJ2-3; D is perhaps TRBD1 (6 bases). Trimming shortened V by 4 bases and J by 6 bases, and 11 bases separated the two germline ends. Germline V lookup: CDR1 SGHTA, CDR2 FQGNSA. The length of the CDR3 is 13 residues. Here the CDR3 reads CASSSNRADTQYF. In DNA, the CDR3 is TGTGCCAGCAGCTCCAACAGGGCCGATACGCAGTATTTT.

There are a few counts of this clonotype. The V and J genes are TRBV20-1 and TRBJ2-5; D is possibly TRBD1 (5 bases). Germline assignment: CDR1 DFQATT and CDR2 SNEGSKA (reference sequence). There are 13 residues in the CDR3. V lost 3 bases and J 4 bases, leaving 12 bases between the germline ends. The CDR3 DNA is TGCAGTGCTAGTTTACAGGTCGTAGAGACCCAGTACTTC. This gives the protein CSASLQVVETQYF.

The chain uses TRBV5-1 and TRBJ2-7; 10 nucleotides agree with TRBD1. V trimming: 6 bases; J trimming: 2 bases; junction bases outside the gene matches: 5. Per the germline V gene, CDR1 is SGHRS and CDR2 is YFSETQ. This CDR3 has 14 amino acids. DNA of the CDR3: TGCGCCAGCATCCCGGGACAGGGGACCTACGAGCAGTACTTC. Protein sequence: CASIPGQGTYEQYF.

This clonotype appeared a single time. The chain uses TRBV9 and TRBJ1-4; the D gene is possibly TRBD1 (5 bases). The germline V and J ends were trimmed by 4 bases and 3 bases, with 16 bases remaining between them. The CDR3 loop spans 16 amino acids. The germline CDR1 and CDR2 sequences are SGDLS and YYNGEE. CDR3 loop: CASSPGTRQANEKLFF. Here the CDR3 DNA reads TGTGCCAGCAGCCCGGGGACGAGGCAAGCTAATGAAAAACTGTTTTTT.

This clonotype was recorded a few times. The chain links TRBV7-9 to TRBJ1-2, with no clear D. V lost 6 bases, J lost 3 bases, and 11 bases lay in between. Germline V gives CDR1 SEHNR, CDR2 FQNEAQ (reference sequence). CDR3 length equals 13 residues. The CDR3 nucleotides are TGTGCCAGCAGTCCAAACTTAGACTATGGCTACACCTTC. As protein: CASSPNLDYGYTF.

The V call is TRBV28, the J call TRBJ1-3; D gene uncertain. The CDR3 loop spans 15 amino acids. Per the germline V gene, CDR1 is MDHEN and CDR2 is SYDVKM. The V end was cut by 6 bases, the J end by 5 bases, with 17 bases between. The CDR3 DNA follows: TGTGCCAGCAGATCCTTCGCAGGCGGGAGAAACACCATATATTTT. Translation: CASRSFAGGRNTIYF.

The V gene is TRBV6-2 or TRBV6-3, the J gene TRBJ1-1; D perhaps matches TRBD1 (5 bases). Germline CDR1 is MNHEY and CDR2 is SVGEGT. The CDR3 totals 17 residues. The V end was cut by 2 bases, the J end by 0 bases, with 16 bases between. The CDR3 region is CASSYRGGRRLNTEAFF. The CDR3 coding sequence is TGTGCCAGCAGTTACAGGGGAGGTCGGAGGCTGAACACTGAAGCTTTCTTT.

This clonotype appeared a few times. The rearrangement joins TRBV7-2 to TRBJ1-5, with D tentatively TRBD1 (5 bases). Germline V gene data show CDR1 as SGHTA and CDR2 as FQGNSA. V lost 5 bases, J lost 6 bases, and 14 bases lay in between. The CDR3 runs 14 residues. The CDR3 loop reads CASSPSRQGQPQHF. DNA of the CDR3: TGTGCCAGCAGCCCCTCGAGGCAGGGTCAGCCCCAGCATTTT.

The table lists this clonotype with many counts. This sequence joins TRBV12-3 or TRBV12-4 and TRBJ1-1; D not resolved. Between the trimmed V and J ends, which lost 6 bases and 0 bases, there was a span of 2 bases. This CDR3 has 11 amino acids. The chain's CDR3 is CASRLNTEAFF. For the CDR3, the DNA is TGTGCCAGCAGGTTGAACACTGAAGCTTTCTTT.

This sequence joins TRBV7-9 and TRBJ1-6, with D uncertain. Germline CDR1 and CDR2: SEHNR and FQNEAQ (reference sequence). This CDR3 comprises 13 residues. Deletions cut 5 bases from V and 6 bases from J, with 8 bases between. CDR3 residues: CASSTEGNSPLHF. As DNA, the CDR3 is TGTGCCAGCAGCACTGAGGGTAATTCACCCCTCCACTTT.

CDR3 residues: CASSLSQQGLGYTF. Written as DNA, the CDR3 is TGTGCCAGCAGTTTAAGTCAGCAGGGTCTTGGCTACACCTTC. The chain carries TRBV12-3 or TRBV12-4 and TRBJ1-2, with D possibly being TRBD1 (5 bases). There are 14 residues in the CDR3. The V gene lost 2 bases and the J gene lost 7 bases, with 14 bases spanning the gap.

The gene calls are TRBV20-1 and TRBJ1-2; D not resolved. Trimming cost V 4 bases and J 2 bases, with 5 bases left between them. Germline CDR1 reads DFQATT; CDR2 reads SNEGSKA (reference sequence). The CDR3 is 11 residues long. Here the CDR3 DNA reads TGCAGTGCTACCGGGAACTATGGCTACACCTTC. Encoded protein: CSATGNYGYTF.

The genes are TRBV7-6 and TRBJ1-2; D remains ambiguous. Germline values: CDR1 SGHVS, CDR2 FNYEAQ. The CDR3 extends over 14 amino acids. With 1 base removed from V and 7 bases from J, the gap between germline ends came to 13 bases. CDR3 sequence reads: CASSLGPTASGYTF. In DNA form, the CDR3 reads TGTGCCAGCAGCTTAGGACCAACTGCTTCTGGCTACACCTTC. The full variable domain, rest sourced from reference TRBV7-6 and TRBJ1-2, is GAGVSQSPRYKVTKRGQDVALRCDPISGHVSLYWYRQALGQGPEFLTYFNYEAQQDKSGLPNDRFSAERPEGSISTLTIQRTEQRDSAMYRCASSLGPTASGYTFGSGTRLTVV.

The CDR3 DNA reads TGCAGTGCTAGGGCGGCCGGTGGGGTAGGAGAGACCCAGTACTTC. This sequence encodes CSARAAGGVGETQYF. V and J are TRBV20-1 and TRBJ2-5; D is unresolved. The CDR3 extends over 15 amino acids. CDR1 is DFQATT, CDR2 SNEGSKA, per germline (reference sequence). Trimming took off 3 bases at V and 4 bases at J, with 18 bases between the two ends.

The chain's CDR3 is CASSPGPGFYEQYV. The CDR3 DNA reads TGTGCCAGCTCACCAGGTCCAGGGTTCTACGAGCAGTACGTC. The chain combines TRBV18 with TRBJ2-7; tentative D call: TRBD1 (5 bases). The germline gives CDR1 KGHSH, CDR2 LQKENI. The CDR3 is made up of 14 amino acids. Trimming took off 2 bases at V and 3 bases at J, with 11 bases between the two ends.

The rearrangement uses TRBV6-6 and TRBJ1-1; 7 nucleotides agree with TRBD1. The CDR3 has 17 residues. Germline values: CDR1 MNHNY, CDR2 SVGAGI (reference sequence). The ends lost 6 bases at V and 6 bases at J; junction bases unmatched: 19. For the CDR3, the DNA is TGTGCCAGCAGCCGGATCCCCGACCCCCTGGGGACAGCTGAAGCTTTCTTT. Residues: CASSRIPDPLGTAEAFF.